This is a list of T cell receptor beta chains from one sample in a study of T cell changes during pregnancy in multiple sclerosis. The protocol was immunoSEQ multiplex PCR, while the TCRdb copy is restricted to in-frame clones and leaves out a portion. The data show about 64,000 clones, with roughly 91% seen just once and roughly 1.4% held by the top ten. Specimen: peripheral blood, collected in the second trimester of pregnancy. These receptor sequences come from a female donor with multiple sclerosis, enrolled in a pregnancy study. The CDR3 runs from the conserved cysteine through the conserved F or W. The D gene is left open where the match is weak. Expanded clones are given a class, and other clones once, few, many or no size at all.

>-|once|TRBV5-6|TRBJ1-2
CASSLGAGLGYTF
TGTGCCAGCAGCTTGGGGGCAGGGCTTGGCTACACCTTC
>TRBD1|once|TRBV5-1|TRBJ2-1
CASSQDRATNEQFF
TGCGCCAGCAGCCAGGACAGGGCCACTAATGAGCAGTTCTTC
>TRBD1|-|TRBV2|TRBJ1-3
CASSYGQGRDTIYF
TGTGCCAGCAGTTACGGACAGGGGAGGGACACCATATATTTT
>TRBD2|-|TRBV27|TRBJ2-3
CASSLEFGGAGDTQYF
TGTGCCAGCAGTTTAGAGTTCGGGGGGGCTGGAGATACGCAGTATTTT
>-|-|TRBV5-5|TRBJ1-2
CASSPKHRVIMNYGYTF
TGTGCCAGCAGCCCGAAGCACAGGGTTATAATGAACTATGGCTACACCTTC
>TRBD1|-|TRBV2|TRBJ2-2
CASSYRDRATGELFF
TGTGCCAGCAGCTACCGGGACAGGGCCACCGGGGAGCTGTTTTTT
>-|-|TRBV18|TRBJ1-3
CASSPLTGDGPTIYF
TGTGCCAGCTCACCATTAACAGGCGATGGGCCCACCATATATTTT
>TRBD1|-|TRBV28|TRBJ2-3
CASSLWGQGGTQYF
TGTGCCAGCAGTTTATGGGGACAGGGCGGTACGCAGTATTTT
>-|-|TRBV11-3|TRBJ1-5
CASREAPQPQHF
TGTGCCAGCAGGGAGGCCCCACAGCCCCAGCATTTT
>TRBD2|-|TRBV12-5|TRBJ2-1
CASAFSSGGADEQFF
TGTGCTAGTGCCTTCTCTAGCGGGGGGGCCGACGAGCAGTTCTTC
>TRBD2|-|TRBV5-1|TRBJ2-1
CASSWDGTRVYNEQFF
TGCGCCAGCAGCTGGGATGGGACTAGGGTCTACAATGAGCAGTTCTTC
>TRBD1|-|TRBV7-8|TRBJ1-1
CASSPRQGVGTEAFF
TGTGCCAGCAGCCCTCGACAGGGGGTAGGAACTGAAGCTTTCTTT
>TRBD1|-|TRBV18|TRBJ1-1
CASSGTGEYTEAFF
TGTGCCAGCTCAGGAACAGGGGAATACACTGAAGCTTTCTTT
>-|-|TRBV15|TRBJ2-1
CATSGDRYNEQFF
TGTGCCACCAGCGGAGACAGGTACAATGAGCAGTTCTTC
>TRBD1|-|TRBV27|TRBJ1-1
CASSVTGGYSEAFF
TGTGCCAGCAGTGTTACAGGGGGCTATAGTGAAGCTTTCTTT
>TRBD1|-|TRBV5-6|TRBJ2-3
CASGPRDRRTDTQYF
TGTGCCAGCGGGCCTAGGGACAGGCGCACAGATACGCAGTATTTT
>TRBD2|-|TRBV6-4|TRBJ2-3
CASSDSTSGGDTQYF
TGTGCCAGCAGTGATTCCACTAGCGGGGGGGATACGCAGTATTTT
>TRBD1|-|TRBV2|TRBJ1-6
CASSEAGDSERPLHF
TGTGCCAGCAGTGAAGCGGGGGACAGTGAGAGGCCCCTCCACTTT
>-|once|TRBV19|TRBJ1-2
CAIWSGGYTF
TGTGCCATCTGGAGCGGGGGCTACACCTTC
>TRBD2|-|TRBV6-1|TRBJ2-3
CASSRLAGAPDTQYF
TGTGCCAGCAGCCGACTAGCGGGGGCCCCAGATACGCAGTATTTT
>-|-|TRBV28|TRBJ1-4
CASSLREKLFF
TGTGCCAGCAGTTTGCGGGAAAAACTGTTTTTT
>-|-|TRBV10-2|TRBJ1-2
CASSESDFGGTNYGYTF
TGCGCCAGCAGTGAGTCCGATTTTGGGGGGACTAACTATGGCTACACCTTC
>TRBD2|once|TRBV4-2|TRBJ2-7
CASSQETSGGNSYEQYF
TGTGCCAGCAGCCAAGAGACCTCCGGGGGGAACTCCTACGAGCAGTACTTC
>TRBD1|-|TRBV7-6|TRBJ1-2
CASSPGQGPNYGYTF
TGTGCTAGCAGCCCGGGACAGGGACCCAACTATGGCTACACCTTC
>TRBD1|few|TRBV29-1|TRBJ1-1
CSVDPTGANTEAFF
TGCAGCGTTGACCCCACAGGGGCTAACACTGAAGCTTTCTTT
>-|-|TRBV30|TRBJ1-6
CAWRLSSYNSPLHF
TGTGCCTGGAGGCTGAGCTCCTATAATTCACCCCTCCACTTT
>TRBD2|-|TRBV4-1|TRBJ2-5
CASSQTSGGARETQYF
TGCGCCAGCAGCCAGACTAGCGGGGGGGCCCGGGAGACCCAGTACTTC
>-|-|TRBV7-9|TRBJ2-1
CASSLGARNEQFF
TGTGCCAGCAGCTTAGGGGCAAGAAATGAGCAGTTCTTC
>-|-|TRBV19|TRBJ1-6
CASSLGGSYNSPLHF
TGTGCCAGTAGCCTAGGGGGATCCTATAATTCACCCCTCCACTTT
>-|-|TRBV4-3|TRBJ2-1
CASSRKTGEDNEQFF
TGCGCCAGCAGCCGAAAAACAGGGGAGGACAATGAGCAGTTCTTC
>-|-|TRBV2|TRBJ1-2
CASSDGSGYGYTF
TGTGCCAGCAGTGATGGGTCAGGCTATGGCTACACCTTC
>TRBD1|-|TRBV4-3|TRBJ2-2
CASSQDWSAGGGELFF
TGCGCCAGCAGCCAAGATTGGTCTGCAGGGGGCGGGGAGCTGTTTTTT
>-|few|TRBV9|TRBJ2-7
CASSEQGLPYEQYF
TGTGCCAGCAGCGAACAGGGCCTTCCCTACGAGCAGTACTTC
>-|-|TRBV28|TRBJ2-2
CASSSLPDRAFSGELFF
TGTGCCAGCAGTTCCCTCCCGGACAGAGCTTTTTCCGGGGAGCTGTTTTTT
>TRBD1|-|TRBV19|TRBJ1-2
CASSIVYRGRLYGYTF
TGTGCCAGTAGTATAGTTTACAGGGGGCGTCTGTATGGCTACACCTTC
>-|-|TRBV10-3|TRBJ1-2
CAISEQVANYGYTF
TGTGCCATCAGTGAGCAGGTAGCTAACTATGGCTACACCTTC
>TRBD2|-|TRBV7-2|TRBJ2-7
CASRRTSGGISYEQYF
TGTGCCAGCAGGAGGACTAGCGGGGGGATCTCCTACGAGCAGTACTTC
>-|once|TRBV19|TRBJ1-6
CASSIEQEDSPLHF
TGTGCCAGTAGTATAGAGCAGGAGGACTCACCCCTCCACTTT
>TRBD1|-|TRBV30|TRBJ1-3
CASYRGPNTIYF
TGTGCCTCATACAGGGGACCCAACACCATATATTTT
>-|-|TRBV7-8|TRBJ2-1
CASSPIGYSTGNEQFF
TGTGCCAGCAGCCCCATCGGGTACAGCACAGGCAATGAGCAGTTCTTC